This passage covers 15 T cell receptor beta chains from one sample sequenced in a study of blood T cells in healthy people across ages. A second PCR, run for roughly 7 to 11 cycles, used a sample-barcoded 5' primer plus a J-beta primer mix. TCRdb passed the 5' RACE reads through MiXCR, listing each CDR3 protein once. The table lists 1,500,000 or so distinct CDR3 sequences, about 45% of them singletons, with roughly 3.7% in the top ten. Sequenced material: blood. The receptors originated from a woman younger than 30 in good health.

The rearrangement uses TRBV29-1 and TRBJ2-7, with a tentative D call TRBD2 (6 bases). The end of the DNA aligns better with TRBJ2-5, so the J call may be wrong. The germline V gene has CDR1 SQVTM and CDR2 ANQGSEA. This CDR3 is 14 amino acids long. CDR3 DNA sequence: TGCAGCGTTTCCGGGACTTCACCGGGAGAGACCCAGTACTTC. Its protein is CSVSGTSPGETQYF.

This clonotype came up a few times. The gene calls are TRBV20-1 and TRBJ2-5; D may be TRBD2 (5 bases). Trimming shortened V by 6 bases and J by 3 bases, and 11 bases separated the two germline ends. This CDR3 comprises 12 residues. Looked up from germline, CDR1 is DFQATT and CDR2 is SNEGSKA (reference sequence). The CDR3 DNA follows: TGCAGTGCCATGGCGGGTGAAGAGACCCAGTACTTC. Protein sequence: CSAMAGEETQYF.

The chain joins TRBV6-5 to TRBJ1-6, with TRBD1 as a possible D gene (5 bases). The CDR3 is made up of 18 amino acids. With 0 bases removed from V and 9 bases from J, the gap between germline ends came to 21 bases. The germline V gene encodes CDR1 MNHEY and CDR2 SVGAGI. The CDR3, as DNA: TGTGCCAGCAGTTACTCCTCCCCCTCCTCAGGGTTCGGTTCACCCCTCCACTTT. It specifies CASSYSSPSSGFGSPLHF.

This clonotype showed up just a few times. The chain links TRBV7-2 to TRBJ2-7; 8 bases fit TRBD1. This CDR3 has 16 residues. The junction had 14 bases not matched to a gene; V was cut back by 5 bases and J by 5 bases. Germline assignment: CDR1 SGHTA and CDR2 FQGNSA. In DNA, the CDR3 is TGTGCCAGCAGCCTAGTCGTCGGGACAGGAAAGGACGAGCAGTACTTC. Translation: CASSLVVGTGKDEQYF.

This clonotype was detected only a few times. One junction end disagrees with the germline gene, perhaps due to a read error. This chain uses TRBV5-1 with TRBJ2-2; 7 nucleotides agree with TRBD2. The germline CDR1 and CDR2 sequences are SGHRS and YFSETQ. CDR3 length: 15 amino acids. The CDR3 region is CASSFGRENAGELFF. Written as DNA, the CDR3 is TGCGCCAGCAGCTTTGGGCGGGAGAACGCCGGGGAGCTGTTTTTT. Supplemented by reference TRBV5-1 and TRBJ2-2, the full variable domain reads KAGVTQTPRYLIKTRGQQVTLSCSPISGHRSVSWYQQTPGQGLQFLFEYFSETQRNKGNFPGRFSGRQFSNSRSEMNVSTLELGDSALYLCASSFGRENAGELFFGEGSRLTVL.

V and J are TRBV7-2 and TRBJ2-3; 10 nucleotides agree with TRBD2. Looked up from germline, CDR1 is SGHTA and CDR2 is FQGNSA. V was pared by 2 bases and J by 0 bases, with 11 bases of the junction left unmatched. The CDR3 length is 19 residues. CDR3 protein: CASSLISASGGRSTDTQYF. DNA for the CDR3: TGTGCCAGCAGCTTAATCTCGGCTAGCGGGGGCCGTAGCACAGATACGCAGTATTTT.

The table lists this clonotype with a few counts. The chain links TRBV12-3 or TRBV12-4 to TRBJ1-4, with D possibly TRBD1 on 5 matching bases. This CDR3 contains 14 residues. The V gene lost 6 bases and the J gene lost 8 bases, with 16 bases spanning the gap. The CDR3 nucleotides are TGTGCCAGCAGACCTAGGGGCGAGGGAGAAAAACTGTTTTTT. Amino acid sequence: CASRPRGEGEKLFF.

The rearrangement joins TRBV10-3 to TRBJ1-1; a weak D match, TRBD1 (5 bases). The germline V gene has CDR1 ENHRY and CDR2 SYGVKD. V was shortened by 6 bases and J by 1 base, with 12 bases between the two germline ends. CDR3 length: 14 residues. CDR3 bases: TGTGCCATCAGAACCGGGACCTCGAACACTGAAGCTTTCTTT. Amino acid sequence: CAIRTGTSNTEAFF.

V and J are TRBV9 and TRBJ2-1, with D perhaps given as TRBD1 or TRBD2 (8 bases each). The J call is uncertain, as TRBJ2-7 better fits the DNA end. Germline assignment: CDR1 SGDLS and CDR2 YYNGEE. The CDR3 sequence is 21 residues long. The CDR3 coding sequence is TGTGCCAGCAGCGTCGGGGGGGGGCAGGGGGCGAGTGGTAGCTCCTACAATGAGCAGTACTTC. Translating it yields CASSVGGGQGASGSSYNEQYF.

The V gene is TRBV6-2 or TRBV6-3, the J gene TRBJ2-5; D gene ambiguous. The V end was cut by 2 bases, the J end by 11 bases, with 24 bases between. The CDR3 loop spans 16 amino acids. Germline-derived CDR1 and CDR2 are MNHEY and SVGEGT. The CDR3 region has the DNA TGTGCCAGCAGTTACCCACCTCTTGATTACATCTACGAACAGTACTTC. Translation: CASSYPPLDYIYEQYF.

This clonotype was counted a few times. The chain has TRBV6-1 and TRBJ1-1, with no clear D. CDR3 length: 14 amino acids. Germline V CDR1 and CDR2: MNHNS, SASEGT. Trimming shortened V by 1 base and J by 2 bases, and 8 bases separated the two germline ends. CDR3 DNA sequence: TGTGCCAGCAGTGAAGAGGCGACCAACACTGAAGCTTTCTTT. Translated: CASSEEATNTEAFF.

This clonotype has at least ten counts. CDR3 protein: CASSLGPRNEQFF. CDR3 nucleotides: TGTGCCAGCAGTTTAGGGCCCCGGAATGAGCAGTTCTTC. The chain links TRBV27 to TRBJ2-1, with D uncertain. Trimming stripped 2 bases from V and 7 bases from J, with 9 bases between. Germline CDR1 MNHEY, CDR2 SMNVEV (reference sequence). The CDR3 has 13 amino acids.

The rearrangement links TRBV7-2 to TRBJ2-7; D perhaps matches TRBD2 (5 bases). V was shortened by 4 bases and J by 7 bases, with 14 bases between the two germline ends. CDR1 and CDR2 from the germline V gene are SGHTA and FQGNSA. This CDR3 is 13 amino acids long. The CDR3 reads CASSSGLLGEQYF. Here the CDR3 DNA reads TGTGCCAGCAGCTCCGGACTGCTTGGGGAGCAGTACTTC.

This clonotype was recorded many times. The chain is built from TRBV6-6 and TRBJ2-5; the D is unclear. The CDR3 is made up of 12 amino acids. Germline V gene lookup returns CDR1 MNHNY and CDR2 SVGAGI (reference sequence). V lost 2 bases to trimming and J lost 3 bases, with 4 bases between them. The CDR3 spells CASSYGEETQYF. CDR3 DNA sequence: TGTGCCAGCAGTTACGGGGAAGAGACCCAGTACTTC.

V gene TRBV6-6 combines with J gene TRBJ2-7; D perhaps matches TRBD1 (6 bases). V was trimmed by 2 bases and J by 3 bases, leaving 11 bases between them. The CDR3 has 14 amino acids. In germline, CDR1 is MNHNY, CDR2 SVGAGI (reference sequence). The CDR3 is CASSYAGTLYEQYF. CDR3 nucleotides: TGTGCCAGCAGTTACGCCGGGACACTCTACGAGCAGTACTTC.